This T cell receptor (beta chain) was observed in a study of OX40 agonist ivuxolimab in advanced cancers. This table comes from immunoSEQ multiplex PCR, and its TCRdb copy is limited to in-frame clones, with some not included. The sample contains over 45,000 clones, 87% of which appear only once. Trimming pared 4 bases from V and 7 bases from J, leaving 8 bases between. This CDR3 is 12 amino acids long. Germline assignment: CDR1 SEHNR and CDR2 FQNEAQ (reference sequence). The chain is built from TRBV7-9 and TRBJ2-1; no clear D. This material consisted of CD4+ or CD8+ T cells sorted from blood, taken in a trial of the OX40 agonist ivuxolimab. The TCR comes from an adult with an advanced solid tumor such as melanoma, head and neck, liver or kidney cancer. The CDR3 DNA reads TGTGCCAGCAGCTCCCCGGGTAATGAGCAGTTCTTC. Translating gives CASSSPGNEQFF.